One T cell receptor (beta chain) is described in this entry. No antigen is known for it. The germline CDR1 and CDR2 sequences are SGHTA and FQGNSA. The CDR3 runs 14 residues. V was pared by 4 bases and J by 4 bases, with 13 bases between. This sample was included in a study of cytotoxic CD8 clonotypes in ibrutinib-treated CLL. Findings of the study overall: Clonality climbed at ibrutinib response, then dropped toward baseline at progression. Public clonotypes were rare and shrank or held steady on treatment. Researchers report that baseline clonality outpaced age-matched healthy donors and tracked circulating CD8+ T-cell counts.

The protocol was immunoSEQ multiplex PCR, while the TCRdb copy is restricted to in-frame clones and leaves out a portion. The sample lists approximately 330,000 clones; just under 80% were seen once. PBMCs that had been cryopreserved were the source of approximately 2 micrograms of genomic DNA for TCR beta libraries. The sequence derives from a human donor with chronic lymphocytic leukemia. The specimen comprised PBMCs, sampled before ibrutinib treatment. The chain employs TRBV7-2 and TRBJ2-5, with D perhaps matching TRBD2 (6 bases). The CDR3 DNA sequence: TGTGCCAGCAGCTCCTTCGCGGGGAGAGAGACCCAGTACTTC. Its translation: CASSSFAGRETQYF.